The entry below describes one T cell receptor (beta chain). The data originate from a study of cytomegalovirus exposure and HLA in healthy donors. This CDR3 has 18 residues. From germline, CDR1 is MGHRA and CDR2 YSYEKL. Trimming removed 2 bases from V and 9 bases from J; junction bases left unmatched: 10. TCRdb's table, derived via immunoSEQ multiplex PCR, lists solely in-frame clones and lacks some. The repertoire holds 130,000 or so clones, with roughly 89% as singletons. The sequenced material came from PBMCs. The chain is built from TRBV4-1 and TRBJ2-1; 16 nucleotides agree with TRBD2. This sequence was found in a woman aged 18-30 years in good health and CMV-seropositive. The CDR3 reads CASSQRTGTSGGAGEQFF. The CDR3 DNA follows: TGCGCCAGCAGCCAAAGGACAGGGACTAGCGGGGGGGCGGGTGAGCAGTTCTTC.